Shown below are 31 T cell receptor beta chains from a single sample sequenced in a study of shared clonotypes between healthy human individuals. Profiling relied on immunoSEQ multiplex PCR, and the TCRdb table lists in-frame clones only, not all of them. The sample comprises roughly 400,000 clones, around 96% of which are singletons, and about 0.32% rests with the top ten. Sequenced sample: memory CD8+ T cells sorted from blood. Subset meaning: CD45RO+ cells pooled with CCR7-negative TemRA cells. The source of these receptors is a man aged 25 to 45 in good health.

This rearrangement joins TRBV4-2 to TRBJ2-1, with TRBD2 matching over 7 bases. V gave up 4 bases and J gave up 10 bases; unmatched junction bases: 7. The CDR3 consists of 13 residues. Germline V gene lookup returns CDR1 LGHNA and CDR2 YNFKEQ. The CDR3: CASSRPTSREQFF. The CDR3 bases are TGTGCCAGCAGCCGCCCGACTAGCCGCGAGCAGTTCTTC.

This chain uses TRBV5-1 with TRBJ2-3, with D possibly matching TRBD1 (8 bases). V dropped 4 bases and J dropped 8 bases, with 14 bases sitting between them. Germline lookup yields CDR1 SGHRS and CDR2 YFSETQ. The CDR3 totals 13 residues. Here the CDR3 reads CASSQDREGTQYF. The DNA for the CDR3 is TGCGCCAGCAGCCAGGACAGGGAGGGTACGCAGTATTTT.

This chain links TRBV6-1 with TRBJ1-5; D gene unclear. Germline-derived CDR1 and CDR2 are MNHNS and SASEGT. V was cut by 3 bases and J by 4 bases, with 7 bases left in between. The CDR3 covers 13 residues. DNA of the CDR3: TGTGCCAGCAGTGACGTGTGGAATCAGCCCCAGCATTTT. Translating it yields CASSDVWNQPQHF.

This clone appeared a single time. The chain is built from TRBV10-3 and TRBJ2-3; 11 bases fit TRBD2. In germline, CDR1 is ENHRY, CDR2 SYGVKD. This CDR3 is 16 amino acids long. With V trimmed by 3 bases and J by 5 bases, 7 bases remained unmatched. CDR3 DNA sequence: TGTGCCATCAGTGACCCCATTAGCGGGAGGGGAGATACGCAGTATTTT. Protein: CAISDPISGRGDTQYF.

The chain carries TRBV10-2 and TRBJ2-5; D is ambiguous. CDR1 is WSHSY and CDR2 is SAAADI in the germline V gene. Deletions cut 4 bases from V and 1 base from J, with 10 bases between. CDR3 length: 14 residues. The CDR3 reads CASSAVSLQETQYF. The CDR3 DNA reads as TGCGCCAGCAGTGCCGTGAGTCTCCAAGAGACCCAGTACTTC.

Here the CDR3 reads CAISEYGSNQPQHF. Here the CDR3 DNA reads TGTGCCATCAGTGAGTACGGCAGCAATCAGCCCCAGCATTTT. The chain combines TRBV10-3 with TRBJ1-5; unclear D gene. CDR1 and CDR2 from the germline V gene are ENHRY and SYGVKD. V gave up 1 base and J gave up 1 base, with 5 bases separating them. The CDR3 runs 14 residues.

The gene calls are TRBV9 and TRBJ1-2, with 7 bases aligning to TRBD1. Germline loops: CDR1 SGDLS, CDR2 YYNGEE. CDR3 length: 18 residues. Losses at the gene ends were 4 bases for V and 5 bases for J; bases not matched to a gene: 20. The DNA for the CDR3 is TGTGCCAGCAGCCTACAGCCCTCTAGACAGGGTGGGGGATATGGCTACACCTTC. Translated: CASSLQPSRQGGGYGYTF.

The V gene is TRBV9, the J gene TRBJ1-3; tentative D call: TRBD1 (5 bases). V shed 3 bases and J shed 0 bases, with 10 bases lying between them. The CDR3 length is 15 residues. Germline V gene lookup returns CDR1 SGDLS and CDR2 YYNGEE. CDR3 coding DNA: TGTGCCAGCAGCGCAGGTGGGGGCTCTGGAAACACCATATATTTT. It encodes CASSAGGGSGNTIYF.

The chain employs TRBV6-5 and TRBJ2-7; the D call may be TRBD1 or TRBD2 (6 bases each). The germline V gene has CDR1 MNHEY and CDR2 SVGAGI. V gave up 5 bases and J gave up 4 bases, with 15 bases separating them. The CDR3 contains 14 residues. CDR3 in amino acids: CASSRFGGEYEQYF. CDR3 nucleotides: TGTGCCAGCAGTCGCTTCGGGGGCGAATACGAGCAGTACTTC.

Turning to this clone: At the DNA level, this CDR3 is encoded by other sequences in the same sample as well. The J gene is TRBJ2-3, the V gene TRBV30; 9 bases align to TRBD1. With 6 bases clipped from V and 2 bases from J, the junction kept 3 bases outside the gene matches. The CDR3 extends over 13 amino acids. CDR1 and CDR2 (germline): GTSNPN, SVGIG (reference sequence). CDR3 DNA: TGTGCCTGCAACAGGGGGCTCACAGATACGCAGTATTTT. This codes for CACNRGLTDTQYF.

The rearrangement links TRBV6-5 to TRBJ2-7; D possibly uses TRBD1 or TRBD2 (6 bases each). Germline CDR1 MNHEY, CDR2 SVGAGI. The V and J ends lost 0 bases and 7 bases respectively, with 16 bases between them. The CDR3 spans 15 residues. CDR3 protein: CASSYSSWGAWEQYF. CDR3 in DNA: TGTGCCAGCAGTTACTCGAGTTGGGGGGCGTGGGAGCAGTACTTC.

Comment on this clone: Within the sample, other DNA sequences also encode this same CDR3. The chain recombines TRBV28 with TRBJ2-7, with D uncertain. V was shortened by 6 bases and J by 2 bases, with 8 bases between the two germline ends. Germline loops: CDR1 MDHEN, CDR2 SYDVKM. The CDR3 has 12 amino acids. The CDR3 spells CASSPGPYEQYF. The CDR3 bases are TGTGCCAGCAGCCCAGGCCCCTACGAGCAGTACTTC. Filled out from reference TRBV28 and TRBJ2-7, the complete variable domain reads DVKVTQSSRYLVKRTGEKVFLECVQDMDHENMFWYRQDPGLGLRLIYFSYDVKMKEKGDIPEGYSVSREKKERFSLILESASTNQTSMYLCASSPGPYEQYFGPGTRLTVT.

The chain uses TRBV18 and TRBJ1-6; D unresolved. V lost 3 bases and J 7 bases, leaving 13 bases between the germline ends. The CDR3 covers 15 residues. CDR1 is KGHSH, CDR2 LQKENI, per germline. CDR3 sequence: CASSPSGLHNSPLHF. The CDR3 DNA is TGTGCCAGCTCACCCTCCGGACTCCACAATTCACCCCTCCACTTT.

This rearrangement joins TRBV28 to TRBJ1-1, with D tentatively TRBD1 (6 bases). Trimming cost V 4 bases and J 4 bases, with 22 bases left between them. CDR3 length: 17 amino acids. Germline V lookup: CDR1 MDHEN, CDR2 SYDVKM. The CDR3 loop is CASSSAQGWGLGTEAFF. CDR3 nucleotide sequence: TGTGCCAGCAGTTCGGCACAGGGCTGGGGACTAGGCACTGAAGCTTTCTTT.

The chain combines TRBV19 with TRBJ1-4, with D unresolved. This CDR3 region has 12 residues. V dropped 5 bases and J dropped 4 bases, with 5 bases sitting between them. Germline V lookup: CDR1 LNHDA, CDR2 SQIVND (reference sequence). The CDR3, as DNA: TGTGCCAGTAGTTTAATTAATGAAAAACTGTTTTTT. It codes for CASSLINEKLFF.

A note on this clone: Different DNA sequences within this sample yield the same CDR3. In DNA, the CDR3 is TGTGCCAGCAGTGGGCTAGCGGGATACAATGAGCAGTTCTTC. It encodes CASSGLAGYNEQFF. The genes are TRBV6-1 and TRBJ2-1; 9 bases line up with TRBD2. The CDR3 has 14 residues. J lost 4 bases, V lost 4 bases, and 2 bases had no gene match. Germline CDR1 reads MNHNS; CDR2 reads SASEGT.

The rearrangement joins TRBV5-4 to TRBJ2-3, with 7 positions matching TRBD1. The CDR3 totals 18 residues. The V gene end was trimmed by 4 bases and the J gene end by 6 bases; junction bases not matched to a gene: 20. Per germline, CDR1 SGHNT and CDR2 YYREEE (reference sequence). The CDR3 sequence: CASSPGTAKPISPDTQYF. CDR3 coding DNA: TGTGCCAGCAGCCCCGGGACAGCAAAACCGATAAGCCCCGATACGCAGTATTTT.

The chain recombines TRBV28 with TRBJ2-3; D assignment may be TRBD1 or TRBD2 (6 bases each). V lost 3 bases, J lost 3 bases, and 10 bases lay in between. Germline V gene lookup returns CDR1 MDHEN and CDR2 SYDVKM. The CDR3 loop spans 14 amino acids. For the CDR3, the DNA is TGTGCCAGCAGTTTGGGGGGCGTGACAGATACGCAGTATTTT. This translates into CASSLGGVTDTQYF.

The CDR3, as DNA: TGCGCCAGCAGTGACAACTATGGCTACACCTTC. This sequence encodes CASSDNYGYTF. This sequence joins TRBV10-1 and TRBJ1-2; D uncertain. The V and J ends lost 3 bases and 2 bases respectively, with 1 base between them. Looked up from germline, CDR1 is WNHNN and CDR2 is SYGVQD (reference sequence). This CDR3 spans 11 amino acids.

The V call is TRBV27, the J call TRBJ2-5, with TRBD1 matching over 7 bases. Germline assignment: CDR1 MNHEY and CDR2 SMNVEV (reference sequence). Unmatched junction bases numbered 0, after V lost 1 base and J lost 4 bases. The CDR3 is made up of 13 amino acids. Here the CDR3 DNA reads TGTGCCAGCAGTTTATACAGGGGAGAGACCCAGTACTTC. Its translation is CASSLYRGETQYF.

The genes are TRBV6-1 and TRBJ2-1; D uncertain. Germline V gives CDR1 MNHNS, CDR2 SASEGT. V lost 2 bases and J lost 0, with 5 bases in between. This CDR3 is built from 14 residues. The CDR3 bases are TGTGCCAGCAGTGAACGGTTCTCCTACAATGAGCAGTTCTTC. This codes for CASSERFSYNEQFF.

This clone was found once. The chain is built from TRBV6-1 and TRBJ2-4; D unclear. The CDR3 runs to 14 residues. V shed 6 bases and J shed 0 bases, with 9 bases lying between them. The germline V gene has CDR1 MNHNS and CDR2 SASEGT. Here the CDR3 DNA reads TGTGCCAGCAGATCGTTTGCAGCCAAAAACATTCAGTACTTC. This codes for CASRSFAAKNIQYF.

The V gene is TRBV30, the J gene TRBJ2-7, with 14 bases lining up with TRBD2. J lost 6 bases, V lost 1 base, and 11 bases had no gene match. Germline V gene sequence: CDR1 GTSNPN, CDR2 SVGIG (reference sequence). There are 17 residues in the CDR3. CDR3 coding DNA: TGTGCCTGGAGTGCCTTCCCCCCGACTAGCGGGAGGGGCGAGCAGTACTTC. This translates into CAWSAFPPTSGRGEQYF.

This chain uses TRBV7-2 with TRBJ2-3; 13 nucleotides match TRBD2. Germline V gives CDR1 SGHTA, CDR2 FQGNSA. J was trimmed by 2 bases and V by 5 bases; bases with no gene match: 4. The length of the CDR3 is 16 residues. Here the CDR3 reads CASSPTSGRDTDTQYF. The CDR3 bases are TGTGCCAGCAGCCCCACTAGCGGGAGGGACACAGATACGCAGTATTTT.

The chain is built from TRBV27 and TRBJ2-1; D tentatively fits TRBD1 or TRBD2 (5 bases each). The ends were cut back, 2 bases at V and 3 bases at J, with 8 bases in the middle. The CDR3 loop spans 14 amino acids. Germline loops: CDR1 MNHEY, CDR2 SMNVEV (reference sequence). The CDR3: CASSLRGDYNEQFF. CDR3 bases: TGTGCCAGCAGTTTACGAGGGGACTACAATGAGCAGTTCTTC.

This rearrangement joins TRBV7-9 to TRBJ2-7; TRBD2 matches 9 bases. Looked up from germline, CDR1 is SEHNR and CDR2 is FQNEAQ (reference sequence). The CDR3 runs to 17 residues. V lost 5 bases, J lost 2 bases, and 13 bases stayed unmatched. CDR3 DNA sequence: TGTGCCAGCAGCCTCCCCACTAGCGGGCGTCCAACCTACGAGCAGTACTTC. This translates into CASSLPTSGRPTYEQYF.

The rearrangement uses TRBV4-2 and TRBJ2-5; 12 nucleotides match TRBD2. The trim removed 0 bases at V and 0 bases at J, leaving 5 bases unmatched. The CDR3 totals 18 residues. The germline CDR1 and CDR2 sequences are LGHNA and YNFKEQ. The CDR3 region is CASSQDDGLAGYQETQYF. As DNA, the CDR3 is TGTGCCAGCAGCCAAGATGACGGACTAGCGGGGTACCAAGAGACCCAGTACTTC.

A single count supports this clone. The chain recombines TRBV5-1 with TRBJ2-5; D is perhaps TRBD1 (8 bases). The CDR3 totals 17 residues. Germline V lookup: CDR1 SGHRS, CDR2 YFSETQ. V was cut by 4 bases and J by 5 bases, with 24 bases left in between. CDR3 region: CASSLEPTGAGGETQYF. The DNA of the CDR3 is TGCGCCAGCAGCCTGGAGCCGACAGGGGCCGGGGGGGAGACCCAGTACTTC.

The chain couples TRBV30 to TRBJ2-1; TRBD1 is a possible D gene (5 bases). The CDR3 has 14 residues. Trimming removed 2 bases at V and 5 bases at J, with 13 bases between. The germline gives CDR1 GTSNPN, CDR2 SVGIG (reference sequence). DNA for the CDR3: TGTGCCTGGAGTCTGGGGCAGGGTAACAATGAGCAGTTCTTC. Amino acids: CAWSLGQGNNEQFF.

This clone was detected once. The chain is built from TRBV5-1 and TRBJ2-5; D may match TRBD1 or TRBD2 (5 bases each). The CDR3 consists of 16 residues. Deletions cut 1 base from V and 3 bases from J, with 16 bases between. From germline, CDR1 is SGHRS and CDR2 YFSETQ. CDR3 protein: CASSLMWSGREETQYF. CDR3 DNA sequence: TGCGCCAGCAGCTTGATGTGGTCGGGACGGGAAGAGACCCAGTACTTC. The whole variable domain, remainder taken from reference TRBV5-1 and TRBJ2-5, is KAGVTQTPRYLIKTRGQQVTLSCSPISGHRSVSWYQQTPGQGLQFLFEYFSETQRNKGNFPGRFSGRQFSNSRSEMNVSTLELGDSALYLCASSLMWSGREETQYFGPGTRLLVL.

The chain uses TRBV25-1 and TRBJ2-1; tentatively, D is TRBD2 (6 bases). V lost 1 base to trimming and J lost 4 bases, with 11 bases between them. CDR3 length: 15 amino acids. CDR1 MGHDK and CDR2 SYGVNS come from the germline V gene. The CDR3 nucleotides read TGTGCCAGCAGTGAATTTGGAGGGAGGTACAATGAGCAGTTCTTC. This gives the protein CASSEFGGRYNEQFF. The full variable domain, rest sourced from reference TRBV25-1 and TRBJ2-1, is EADIYQTPRYLVIGTGKKITLECSQTMGHDKMYWYQQDPGMELHLIHYSYGVNSTEKGDLSSESTVSRIRTEHFPLTLESARPSHTSQYLCASSEFGGRYNEQFFGPGTRLTVL.